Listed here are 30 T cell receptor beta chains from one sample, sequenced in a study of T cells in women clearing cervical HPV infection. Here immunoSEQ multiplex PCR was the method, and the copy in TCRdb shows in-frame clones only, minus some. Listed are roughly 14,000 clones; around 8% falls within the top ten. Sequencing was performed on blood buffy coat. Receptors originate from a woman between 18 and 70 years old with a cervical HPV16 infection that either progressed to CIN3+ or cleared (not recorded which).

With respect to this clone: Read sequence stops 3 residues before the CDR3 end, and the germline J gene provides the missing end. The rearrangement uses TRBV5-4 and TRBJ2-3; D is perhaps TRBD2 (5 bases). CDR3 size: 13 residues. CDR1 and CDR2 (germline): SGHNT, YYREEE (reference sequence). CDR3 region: CASSSHTRKTQYF. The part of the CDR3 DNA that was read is TGTGCCAGCAGCTCCCACACTAGGAAGACG. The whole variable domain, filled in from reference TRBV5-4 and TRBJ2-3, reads ETGVTQSPTHLIKTRGQQVTLRCSSQSGHNTVSWYQQALGQGPQFIFQYYREEENGRGNFPPRFSGLQFPNYSSELNVNALELDDSALYLCASSSHTRKTQYFGPGTRLTVL.

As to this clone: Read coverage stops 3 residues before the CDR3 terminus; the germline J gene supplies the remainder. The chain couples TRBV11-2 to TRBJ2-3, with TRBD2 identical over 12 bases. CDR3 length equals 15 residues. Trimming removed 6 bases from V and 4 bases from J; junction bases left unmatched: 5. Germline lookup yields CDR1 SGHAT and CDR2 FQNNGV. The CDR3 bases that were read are TGTGCCAGCAGTTTACTAGCGGGAGGAGCAGATACG. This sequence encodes CASSLLAGGADT. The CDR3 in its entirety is CASSLLAGGADTQYF.

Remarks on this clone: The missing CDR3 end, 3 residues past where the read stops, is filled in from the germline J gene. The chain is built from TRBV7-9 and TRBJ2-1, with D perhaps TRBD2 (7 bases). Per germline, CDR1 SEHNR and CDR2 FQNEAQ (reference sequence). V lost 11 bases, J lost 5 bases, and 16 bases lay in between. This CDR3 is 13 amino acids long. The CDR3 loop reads CAPKGGPNNEQFF. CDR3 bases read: TGTGCCCCTAAGGGGGGGCCTAACAATGAG.

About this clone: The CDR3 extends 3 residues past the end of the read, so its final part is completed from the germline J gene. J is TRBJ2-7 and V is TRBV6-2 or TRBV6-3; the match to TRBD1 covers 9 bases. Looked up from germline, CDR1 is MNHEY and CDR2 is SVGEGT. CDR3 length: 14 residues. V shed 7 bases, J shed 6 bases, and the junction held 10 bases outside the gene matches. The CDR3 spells CASTTGTGSGEQYF. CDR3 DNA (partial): TGTGCCAGCACCACCGGGACAGGGTCGGGCGAG.

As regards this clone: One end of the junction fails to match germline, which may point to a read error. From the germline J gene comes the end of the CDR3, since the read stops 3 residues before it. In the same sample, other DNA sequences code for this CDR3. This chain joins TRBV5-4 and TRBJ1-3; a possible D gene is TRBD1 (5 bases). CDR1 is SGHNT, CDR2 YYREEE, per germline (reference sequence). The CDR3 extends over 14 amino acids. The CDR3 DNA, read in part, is TGTGCCAGCAGCAGAAGACAGAGGGCGGACACA. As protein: CASSRRQRADT. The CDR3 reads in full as CASSRRQRADTIYF.

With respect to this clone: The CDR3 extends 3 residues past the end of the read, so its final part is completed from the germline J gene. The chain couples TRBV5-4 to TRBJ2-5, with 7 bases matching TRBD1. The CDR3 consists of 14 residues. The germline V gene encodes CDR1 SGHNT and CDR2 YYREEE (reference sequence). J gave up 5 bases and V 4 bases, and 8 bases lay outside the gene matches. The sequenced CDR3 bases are TGTGCCAGCAGCCAATCAGACAGGGCGGAGACC. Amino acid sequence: CASSQSDRAET. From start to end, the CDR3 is CASSQSDRAETQYF.

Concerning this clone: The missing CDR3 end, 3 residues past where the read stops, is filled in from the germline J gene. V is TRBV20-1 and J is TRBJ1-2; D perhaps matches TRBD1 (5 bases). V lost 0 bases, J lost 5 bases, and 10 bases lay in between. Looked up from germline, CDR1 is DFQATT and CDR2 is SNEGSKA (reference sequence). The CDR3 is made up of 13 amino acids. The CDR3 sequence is CSARDSGQYGYTF. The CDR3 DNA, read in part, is TGCAGTGCTAGAGATTCCGGACAATATGGC.

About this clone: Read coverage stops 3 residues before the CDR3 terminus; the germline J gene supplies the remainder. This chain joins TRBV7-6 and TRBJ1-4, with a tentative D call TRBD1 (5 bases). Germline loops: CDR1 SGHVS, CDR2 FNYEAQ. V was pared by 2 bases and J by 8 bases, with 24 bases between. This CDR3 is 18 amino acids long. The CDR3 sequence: CASSLSSNTAGGWEKLFF. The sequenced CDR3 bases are TGTGCCAGCAGCTTATCGAGTAATACAGCCGGGGGTTGGGAAAAA.

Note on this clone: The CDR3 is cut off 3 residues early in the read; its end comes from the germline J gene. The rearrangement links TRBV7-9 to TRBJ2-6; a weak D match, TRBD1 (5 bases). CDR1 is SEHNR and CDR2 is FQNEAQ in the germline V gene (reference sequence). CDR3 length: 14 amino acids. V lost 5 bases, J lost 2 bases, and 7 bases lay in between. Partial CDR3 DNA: TGTGCCAGCAGCGGACACCCTGGGGCCAACGTC. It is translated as CASSGHPGANV. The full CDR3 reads CASSGHPGANVLTF.

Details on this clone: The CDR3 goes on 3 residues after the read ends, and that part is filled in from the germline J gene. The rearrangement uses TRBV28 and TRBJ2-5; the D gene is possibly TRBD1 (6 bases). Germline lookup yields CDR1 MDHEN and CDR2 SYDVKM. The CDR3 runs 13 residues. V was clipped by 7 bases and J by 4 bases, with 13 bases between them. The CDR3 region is CASNVAGAETQYF. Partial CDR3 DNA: TGTGCCAGCAACGTTGCAGGGGCAGAGACC.

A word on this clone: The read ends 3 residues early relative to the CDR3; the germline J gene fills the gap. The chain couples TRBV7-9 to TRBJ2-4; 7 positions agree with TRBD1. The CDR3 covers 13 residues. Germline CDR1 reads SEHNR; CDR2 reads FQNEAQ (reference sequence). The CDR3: CASSLGTGFGQYF. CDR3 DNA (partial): TGTGCCAGCAGCTTAGGGACAGGATTTGGT.

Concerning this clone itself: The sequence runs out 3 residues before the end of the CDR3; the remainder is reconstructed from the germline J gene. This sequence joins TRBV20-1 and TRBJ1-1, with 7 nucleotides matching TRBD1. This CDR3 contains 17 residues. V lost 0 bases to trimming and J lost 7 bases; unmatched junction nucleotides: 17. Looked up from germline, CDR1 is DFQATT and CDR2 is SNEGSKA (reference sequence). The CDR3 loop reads CSARDGRRDSVQSEAFF. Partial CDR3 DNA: TGCAGTGCTAGAGACGGACGCCGGGACAGCGTGCAAAGTGAA.

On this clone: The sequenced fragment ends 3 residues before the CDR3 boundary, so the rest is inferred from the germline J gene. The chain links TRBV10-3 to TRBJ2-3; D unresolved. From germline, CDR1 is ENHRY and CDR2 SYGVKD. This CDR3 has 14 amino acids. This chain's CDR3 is CAISAYNSNQPQYF. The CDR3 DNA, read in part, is TGTGCCATCAGTGCTTATAATAGCAATCAGCCG.

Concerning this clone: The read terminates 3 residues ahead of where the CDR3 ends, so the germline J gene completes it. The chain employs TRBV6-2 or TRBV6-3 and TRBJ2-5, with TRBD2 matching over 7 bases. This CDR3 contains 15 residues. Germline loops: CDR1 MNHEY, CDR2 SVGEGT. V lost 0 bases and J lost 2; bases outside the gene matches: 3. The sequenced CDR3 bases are TGTGCCAGCAGTTACTCGGCTAGCGGACAAGAGACC. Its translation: CASSYSASGQET. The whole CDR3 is CASSYSASGQETQYF.

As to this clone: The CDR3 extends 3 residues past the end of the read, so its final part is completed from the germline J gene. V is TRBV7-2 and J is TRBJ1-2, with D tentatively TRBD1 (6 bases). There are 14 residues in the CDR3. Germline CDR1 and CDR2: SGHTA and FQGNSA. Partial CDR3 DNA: TGTGCCAGCAGCTTGAGGGAGGGGGAAAATGAC. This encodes CASSLREGEND. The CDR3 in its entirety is CASSLREGENDYTF.

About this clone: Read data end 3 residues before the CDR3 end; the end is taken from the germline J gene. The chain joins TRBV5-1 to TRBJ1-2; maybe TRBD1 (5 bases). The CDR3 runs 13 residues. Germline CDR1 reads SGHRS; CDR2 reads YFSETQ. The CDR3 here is CASSSYTGGGYTF. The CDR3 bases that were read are TGCGCCAGCAGTTCGTACACGGGGGGAGGC. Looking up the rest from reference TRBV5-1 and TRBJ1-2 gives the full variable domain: KAGVTQTPRYLIKTRGQQVTLSCSPISGHRSVSWYQQTPGQGLQFLFEYFSETQRNKGNFPGRFSGRQFSNSRSEMNVSTLELGDSALYLCASSSYTGGGYTFGSGTRLTVV.

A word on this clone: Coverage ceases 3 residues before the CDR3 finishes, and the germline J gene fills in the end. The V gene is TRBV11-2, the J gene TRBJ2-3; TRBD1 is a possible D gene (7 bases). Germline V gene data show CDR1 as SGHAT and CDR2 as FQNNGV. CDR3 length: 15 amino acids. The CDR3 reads CASSLGFGRGETQYF. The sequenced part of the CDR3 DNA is TGTGCCAGCAGCTTAGGGTTCGGCAGGGGGGAGACG.

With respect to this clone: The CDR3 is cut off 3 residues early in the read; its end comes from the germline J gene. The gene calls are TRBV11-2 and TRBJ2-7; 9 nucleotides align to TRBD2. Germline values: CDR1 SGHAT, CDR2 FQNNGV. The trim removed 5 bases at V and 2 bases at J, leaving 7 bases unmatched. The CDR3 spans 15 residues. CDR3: CASSGSGGPTYEQYF. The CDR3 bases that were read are TGTGCCAGCAGCGGGAGCGGGGGGCCTACCTACGAG.

The CDR3 bases that were read are TGCGCCAGCAGCTTAGAGCTAGCGGGGACAAACAATGAG. Translating gives CASSLELAGTNNE. The CDR3 in its entirety is CASSLELAGTNNEQFF. The V and J genes are TRBV5-1 and TRBJ2-1, with 9 bases lining up with TRBD2. Read data end 3 residues before the CDR3 end; the end is taken from the germline J gene. The germline CDR1 and CDR2 sequences are SGHRS and YFSETQ. CDR3 length equals 16 residues. With V trimmed by 2 bases and J by 5 bases, 8 bases remained unmatched.

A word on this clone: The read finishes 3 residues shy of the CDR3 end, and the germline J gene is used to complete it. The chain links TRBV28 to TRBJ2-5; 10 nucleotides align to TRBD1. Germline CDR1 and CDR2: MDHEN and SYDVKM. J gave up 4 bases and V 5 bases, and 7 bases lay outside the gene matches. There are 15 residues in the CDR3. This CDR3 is CASSGRQGAGETQYF. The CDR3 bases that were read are TGTGCCAGCAGTGGAAGACAGGGGGCAGGAGAGACC.

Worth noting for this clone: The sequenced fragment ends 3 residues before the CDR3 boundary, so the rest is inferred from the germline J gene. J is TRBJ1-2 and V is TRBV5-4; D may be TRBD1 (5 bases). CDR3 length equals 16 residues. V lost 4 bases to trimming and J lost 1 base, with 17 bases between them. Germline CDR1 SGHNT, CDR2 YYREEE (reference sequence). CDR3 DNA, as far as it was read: TGTGCCAGCAGCACTATCCCCGACAGAGATAACTATGGC. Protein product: CASSTIPDRDNYG. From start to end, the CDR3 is CASSTIPDRDNYGYTF.

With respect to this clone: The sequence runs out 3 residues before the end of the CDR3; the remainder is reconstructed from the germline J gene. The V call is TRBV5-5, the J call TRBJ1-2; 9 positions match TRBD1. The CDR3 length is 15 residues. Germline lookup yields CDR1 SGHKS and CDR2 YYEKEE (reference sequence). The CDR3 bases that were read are TGTGCCAGCAGCTTACAAACCGGGACAGGGTCCGGC. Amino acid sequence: CASSLQTGTGSG. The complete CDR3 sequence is CASSLQTGTGSGYTF. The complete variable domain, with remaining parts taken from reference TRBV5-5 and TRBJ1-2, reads DAGVTQSPTHLIKTRGQQVTLRCSPISGHKSVSWYQQVLGQGPQFIFQYYEKEERGRGNFPDRFSARQFPNYSSELNVNALLLGDSALYLCASSLQTGTGSGYTFGSGTRLTVV.

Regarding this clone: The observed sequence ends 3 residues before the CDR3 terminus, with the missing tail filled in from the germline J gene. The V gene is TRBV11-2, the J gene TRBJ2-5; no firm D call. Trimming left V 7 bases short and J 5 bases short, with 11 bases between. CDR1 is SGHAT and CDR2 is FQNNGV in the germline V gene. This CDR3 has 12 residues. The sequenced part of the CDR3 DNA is TGTGCCAGCAACAATAACGGGGAGACC. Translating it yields CASNNNGET. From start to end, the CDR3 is CASNNNGETQYF.

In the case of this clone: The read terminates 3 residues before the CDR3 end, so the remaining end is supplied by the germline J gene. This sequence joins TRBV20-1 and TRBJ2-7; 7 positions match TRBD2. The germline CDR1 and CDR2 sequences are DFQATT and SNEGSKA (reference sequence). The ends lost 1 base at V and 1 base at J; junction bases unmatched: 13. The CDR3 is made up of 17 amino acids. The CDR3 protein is CSARGSAGRGFSYEQYF. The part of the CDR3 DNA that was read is TGCAGTGCTAGAGGATCAGCGGGACGGGGATTTTCCTACGAG.

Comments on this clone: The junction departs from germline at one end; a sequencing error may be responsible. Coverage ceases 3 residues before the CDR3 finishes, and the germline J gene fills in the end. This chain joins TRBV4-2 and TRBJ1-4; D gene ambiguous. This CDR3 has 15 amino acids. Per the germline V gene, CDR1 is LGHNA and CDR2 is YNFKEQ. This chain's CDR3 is CASSQVEGLAEKLFF. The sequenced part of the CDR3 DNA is TGCGCCAGCAGCCAAGTCGAGGGCCTCGCTGAAAAA.

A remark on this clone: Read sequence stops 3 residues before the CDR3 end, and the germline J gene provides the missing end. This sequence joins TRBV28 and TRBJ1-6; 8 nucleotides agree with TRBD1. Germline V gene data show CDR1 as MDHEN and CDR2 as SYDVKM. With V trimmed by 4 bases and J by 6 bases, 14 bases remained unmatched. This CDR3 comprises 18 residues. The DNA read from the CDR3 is TGTGCCAGCAGTTCCACTTATGCCCAGGGGGCGGGTAATTCACCC. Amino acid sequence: CASSSTYAQGAGNSP. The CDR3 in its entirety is CASSSTYAQGAGNSPLHF.

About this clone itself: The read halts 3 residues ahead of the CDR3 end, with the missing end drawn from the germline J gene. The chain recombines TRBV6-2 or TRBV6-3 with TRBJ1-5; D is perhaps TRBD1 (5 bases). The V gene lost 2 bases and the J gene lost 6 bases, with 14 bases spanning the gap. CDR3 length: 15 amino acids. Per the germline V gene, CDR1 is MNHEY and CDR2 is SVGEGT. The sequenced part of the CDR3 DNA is TGTGCCAGCAGTTACGAGGGGCGGGGGTTTCAGCCC. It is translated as CASSYEGRGFQP. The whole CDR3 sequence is CASSYEGRGFQPQHF.

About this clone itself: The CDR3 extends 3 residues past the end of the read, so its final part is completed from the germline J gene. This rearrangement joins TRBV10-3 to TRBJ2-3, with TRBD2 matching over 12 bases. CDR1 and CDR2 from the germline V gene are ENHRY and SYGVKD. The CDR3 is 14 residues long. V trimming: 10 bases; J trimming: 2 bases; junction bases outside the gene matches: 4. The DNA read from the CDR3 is TGTGCCACAGCTAGCGGGGGGGCCACAGATACG. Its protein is CATASGGATDT. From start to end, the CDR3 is CATASGGATDTQYF.

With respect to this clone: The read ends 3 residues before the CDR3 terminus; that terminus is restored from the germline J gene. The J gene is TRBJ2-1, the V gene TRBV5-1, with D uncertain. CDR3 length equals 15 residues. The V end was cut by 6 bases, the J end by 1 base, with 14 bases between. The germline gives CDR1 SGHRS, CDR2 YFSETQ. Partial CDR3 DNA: TGCGCCAGCATCCCCCTGGCGGATTCCTACAATGAG. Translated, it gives CASIPLADSYNE. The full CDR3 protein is CASIPLADSYNEQFF.

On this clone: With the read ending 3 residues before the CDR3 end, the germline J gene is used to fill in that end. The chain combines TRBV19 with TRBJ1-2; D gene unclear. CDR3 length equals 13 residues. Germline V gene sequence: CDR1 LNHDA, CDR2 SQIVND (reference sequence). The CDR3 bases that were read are TGTGCCAGTAGTATCACAGCGGGGATCGAC. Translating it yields CASSITAGID. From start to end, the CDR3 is CASSITAGIDYTF. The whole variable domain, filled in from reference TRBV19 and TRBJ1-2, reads DGGITQSPKYLFRKEGQNVTLSCEQNLNHDAMYWYRQDPGQGLRLIYYSQIVNDFQKGDIAEGYSVSREKKESFPLTVTSAQKNPTAFYLCASSITAGIDYTFGSGTRLTVV.